This TCR beta chain derives from a study of shared clonotypes between healthy human individuals. Whole-study results and caveats: It was observed that roughly 5.5% of naive CD4 clonotypes were shared across several donors. Estimated richness values were generally larger in naive subsets than in memory subsets.

The table lists this clone with a few counts. Antigen specificity is unknown. The CDR3 extends over 13 amino acids. With 4 bases removed from V and 3 bases from J, the gap between germline ends came to 11 bases. From germline, CDR1 is SGHDT and CDR2 YYEEEE. Some clones are missing from TCRdb's copy, which holds only in-frame ones; the method was immunoSEQ multiplex PCR. The table records 2 million to 2.5 million clones, approximately 94% of them present only once. Only CD45RO-negative cells positively selected for CCR7 counted as naive CD8 cells, so terminally differentiated effector memory CD45RA+ cells were excluded.

The chain employs TRBV5-6 and TRBJ2-7; D ambiguous. Material: naive CD8+ T cells sorted from blood. This receptor was taken from a young man in good health. CDR3 loop: CASSGTPDYEQYF. In nucleotides, the CDR3 is TGTGCCAGCAGCGGTACCCCAGACTACGAGCAGTACTTC. The entire variable domain, with the rest obtained from reference TRBV5-6 and TRBJ2-7, is as follows: DAGVTQSPTHLIKTRGQQVTLRCSPKSGHDTVSWYQQALGQGPQFIFQYYEEEERQRGNFPDRFSGHQFPNYSSELNVNALLLGDSALYLCASSGTPDYEQYFGPGTRLTVT.